This is a list of T cell receptor beta chains from one sample in a study of memory CD4+ T cells and cytomegalovirus serostatus. Profiled with immunoSEQ multiplex PCR; TCRdb holds only in-frame clones, not every one. The sample lists 25,000 to 30,000 clones, approximately 75% occurring once. Sequencing input: memory CD4+ T cells from blood. These TCRs come from an adult in good health and CMV-seronegative. Each CDR3 is given with its conserved first and last residue. Not all rows give a size; the values are once, few, many and, for expanded clones, a class.

CDR3aa: CASSPRTRLGETQYF
abundance: -
j_gene: TRBJ2-5
v_gene: TRBV7-2

CDR3aa: CASSITKNSNQPQHF
abundance: -
j_gene: TRBJ1-5
v_gene: TRBV19

CDR3aa: CATSRAGGLGAGELFF
abundance: -
j_gene: TRBJ2-2
v_gene: TRBV15

CDR3aa: CASSSPAGTGQETQYF
abundance: -
j_gene: TRBJ2-5
v_gene: TRBV11-3

CDR3aa: CASSHYGQKETQYF
abundance: -
j_gene: TRBJ2-5
v_gene: TRBV7-2

CDR3aa: CASSPLMGQINTGELFF
abundance: -
j_gene: TRBJ2-2
v_gene: TRBV7-6

CDR3aa: CASSFNRGQLNQPQHF
abundance: -
j_gene: TRBJ1-5
v_gene: TRBV28

CDR3aa: CASRWGFATEAFF
abundance: few
j_gene: TRBJ1-1
v_gene: TRBV2

CDR3aa: CASSPFGVRNTGELFF
abundance: -
j_gene: TRBJ2-2
v_gene: TRBV7-6

CDR3aa: CASSLALQMNTEAFF
abundance: -
j_gene: TRBJ1-1
v_gene: TRBV7-9

CDR3aa: CASGRYGYTF
abundance: -
j_gene: TRBJ1-2
v_gene: TRBV2

CDR3aa: CASSLGGLSYEQYF
abundance: -
j_gene: TRBJ2-7
v_gene: TRBV5-4

CDR3aa: CASSLATGDEQYF
abundance: -
j_gene: TRBJ2-7
v_gene: TRBV7-2

CDR3aa: CASSVRRTGELFF
abundance: -
j_gene: TRBJ2-2
v_gene: TRBV9

CDR3aa: CASSFKAGGPPGLFF
abundance: -
j_gene: TRBJ2-2
v_gene: TRBV7-2

CDR3aa: CASSYQGMDQPQHF
abundance: -
j_gene: TRBJ1-5
v_gene: TRBV6-5

CDR3aa: CASSLGMVSNQPQHF
abundance: few
j_gene: TRBJ1-5
v_gene: TRBV7-8

CDR3aa: CASRETGLNYGYTF
abundance: -
j_gene: TRBJ1-2
v_gene: TRBV5-1

CDR3aa: CASTWTVMNTEAFF
abundance: few
j_gene: TRBJ1-1
v_gene: TRBV28

CDR3aa: CASSYSIYQGNTIYF
abundance: once
j_gene: TRBJ1-3
v_gene: TRBV6-5

CDR3aa: CASSPTSGGFQETQYF
abundance: -
j_gene: TRBJ2-5
v_gene: TRBV7-2

CDR3aa: CASSSSGLSTDTQYF
abundance: -
j_gene: TRBJ2-3
v_gene: TRBV7-9

CDR3aa: CASRAGRTNQPQHF
abundance: -
j_gene: TRBJ1-5
v_gene: TRBV19

CDR3aa: CASSQQGLNQPQHF
abundance: -
j_gene: TRBJ1-5
v_gene: TRBV5-6

CDR3aa: CATSRAPLQGGFETQYF
abundance: -
j_gene: TRBJ2-5
v_gene: TRBV15

CDR3aa: CASSFSYGSYEQYF
abundance: -
j_gene: TRBJ2-7
v_gene: TRBV11-2

CDR3aa: CALTGISYGYTF
abundance: -
j_gene: TRBJ1-2
v_gene: TRBV30

CDR3aa: CARDRGFGEPQHF
abundance: -
j_gene: TRBJ1-5
v_gene: TRBV30

CDR3aa: CASSHSNFQLYRGHNFYEQYF
abundance: -
j_gene: TRBJ2-7
v_gene: TRBV14

CDR3aa: CASSSGQGGNTEAFF
abundance: -
j_gene: TRBJ1-1
v_gene: TRBV5-4

CDR3aa: CANSHFTEGLDSGNTIYF
abundance: -
j_gene: TRBJ1-3
v_gene: TRBV14

CDR3aa: CASSLKEGWPQHF
abundance: -
j_gene: TRBJ1-5
v_gene: TRBV6-5

CDR3aa: CASSQAQGPYEQYF
abundance: -
j_gene: TRBJ2-7
v_gene: TRBV7-3

CDR3aa: CASSQSPGPSFRGYTF
abundance: -
j_gene: TRBJ1-2
v_gene: TRBV7-2

CDR3aa: CASINQGYNSPLHF
abundance: -
j_gene: TRBJ1-6
v_gene: TRBV6-6

CDR3aa: CASSQIPQETQYF
abundance: -
j_gene: TRBJ2-5
v_gene: TRBV18

CDR3aa: CASSSRGLSGANVLTF
abundance: -
j_gene: TRBJ2-6
v_gene: TRBV5-6

CDR3aa: CASSQLIRTLGGETQYF
abundance: -
j_gene: TRBJ2-5
v_gene: TRBV14

CDR3aa: CATSTPSSGYGYTF
abundance: -
j_gene: TRBJ1-2
v_gene: TRBV15

CDR3aa: CASRRTGGNQPQHF
abundance: -
j_gene: TRBJ1-5
v_gene: TRBV28

CDR3aa: CASTPRPGEKLFF
abundance: -
j_gene: TRBJ1-4
v_gene: TRBV11-2

CDR3aa: CASSLYDRAPDTQYF
abundance: once
j_gene: TRBJ2-3
v_gene: TRBV27

CDR3aa: CASSGGETYGYTF
abundance: -
j_gene: TRBJ1-2
v_gene: TRBV10-2

CDR3aa: CASSDRRSANEKLFF
abundance: -
j_gene: TRBJ1-4
v_gene: TRBV14

CDR3aa: CASSPDRRYEQYF
abundance: -
j_gene: TRBJ2-7
v_gene: TRBV7-2

CDR3aa: CSVDDRGTEAFF
abundance: -
j_gene: TRBJ1-1
v_gene: TRBV29-1

CDR3aa: CASSLHGGTEAFF
abundance: -
j_gene: TRBJ1-1
v_gene: TRBV28

CDR3aa: CATSRDLGHVIYEQYF
abundance: -
j_gene: TRBJ2-7
v_gene: TRBV15

CDR3aa: CASSLETGARTEAFF
abundance: -
j_gene: TRBJ1-1
v_gene: TRBV5-1

CDR3aa: CSVGPRTFNTEAFF
abundance: few
j_gene: TRBJ1-1
v_gene: TRBV29-1

CDR3aa: CASRTGDYGYTF
abundance: -
j_gene: TRBJ1-2
v_gene: TRBV6-6

CDR3aa: CASSVQGQTNSPLHF
abundance: -
j_gene: TRBJ1-6
v_gene: TRBV9

CDR3aa: CASSQTETQYF
abundance: -
j_gene: TRBJ2-5
v_gene: TRBV18

CDR3aa: CASSFTGDTEAFF
abundance: once
j_gene: TRBJ1-1
v_gene: TRBV6-5

CDR3aa: CASSLEGGSFTEAFF
abundance: once
j_gene: TRBJ1-1
v_gene: TRBV5-4

CDR3aa: CASSPGRLDSQYF
abundance: few
j_gene: TRBJ2-5
v_gene: TRBV5-1